This entry concerns a single TCR beta chain. V gave up 4 bases and J gave up 7 bases; unmatched junction bases: 7. This CDR3 contains 15 residues. The germline CDR1 and CDR2 sequences are MGHRA and YSYEKL. Participants were aged roughly 18 to 90 years, lived in around 22 US areas, and enrolled virtually. The study counted Cohort 3 donors as recovered given two negative PCRs, clearance, or symptom resolution. This sample stems from a study of blood T cell repertoires in COVID-19. Here immunoSEQ multiplex PCR was the method, and the copy in TCRdb shows in-frame clones only, minus some. This sample has roughly 380,000 clones; around 87% occur once, and the top ten carry approximately 1.2%.

The specimen sequenced was PBMCs or T cells enriched from blood (not recorded which). The chain combines TRBV4-1 with TRBJ1-4; 9 nucleotides agree with TRBD1. The clonotype comes from a man under 40 who had recovered from COVID-19. CDR3 sequence (DNA): TGCGCCAGCAGCCTCTCACAGGGGGCGGGTGAAAAACTGTTTTTT. As protein: CASSLSQGAGEKLFF.